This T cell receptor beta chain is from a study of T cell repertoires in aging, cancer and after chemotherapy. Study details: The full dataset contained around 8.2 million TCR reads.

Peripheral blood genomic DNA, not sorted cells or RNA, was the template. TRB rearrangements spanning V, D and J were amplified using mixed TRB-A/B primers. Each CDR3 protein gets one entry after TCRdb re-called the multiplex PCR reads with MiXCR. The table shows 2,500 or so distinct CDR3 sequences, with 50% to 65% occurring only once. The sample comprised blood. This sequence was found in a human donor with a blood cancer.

CDR3 coding DNA: TGTGCCAGCAGCGGGAGAGTCCAAGAGACCCAGTACTTC. As protein: CASSGRVQETQYF. V and J are TRBV6-4 and TRBJ2-5; the D gene is possibly TRBD2 (6 bases). V gave up 6 bases and J gave up 1 base, with 9 bases separating them. The CDR3 is 13 amino acids. The germline V gene has CDR1 MRHNA and CDR2 SNTAGT.